This T cell receptor (beta chain) was retrieved from a study of cytomegalovirus exposure and HLA in healthy donors. Data came from immunoSEQ multiplex PCR; TCRdb stores just in-frame clones and leaves some out. Of 150,000 to 200,000 clones in the sample, around 84% are singletons; the top ten hold over 5.5%. From germline, CDR1 is SNHLY and CDR2 FYNNEI. CDR3 length: 13 residues. Trimming took 4 bases from V and 2 from J; bases not matched to a gene: 1. The donors formed part of the 120-subject validation cohort, distinct from the roughly 630-subject first cohort. Sequencing was carried out using PBMCs. The V and J genes are TRBV2 and TRBJ2-5, with 7 bases aligning to TRBD1. The TCR sequence derives from a man younger than 35 in good health and CMV-seropositive. DNA of the CDR3: TGTGCCAGCAGTGGGGACAGTCAAGAGACCCAGTACTTC. It is translated as CASSGDSQETQYF.